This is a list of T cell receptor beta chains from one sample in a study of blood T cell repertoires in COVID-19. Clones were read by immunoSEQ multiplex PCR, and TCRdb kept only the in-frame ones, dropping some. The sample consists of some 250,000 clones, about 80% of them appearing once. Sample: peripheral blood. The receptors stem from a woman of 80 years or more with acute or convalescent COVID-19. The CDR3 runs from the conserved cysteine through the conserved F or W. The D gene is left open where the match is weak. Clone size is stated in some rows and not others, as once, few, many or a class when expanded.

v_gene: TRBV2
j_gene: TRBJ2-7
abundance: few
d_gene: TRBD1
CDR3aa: CASSKTGGIYEQYF
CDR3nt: TGTGCCAGCAGCAAGACAGGGGGTATCTACGAGCAGTACTTC

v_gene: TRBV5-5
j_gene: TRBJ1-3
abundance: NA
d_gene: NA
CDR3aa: CASDEGHISGNTIYF
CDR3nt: TGTGCCAGCGATGAGGGACATATCTCTGGAAACACCATATATTTT

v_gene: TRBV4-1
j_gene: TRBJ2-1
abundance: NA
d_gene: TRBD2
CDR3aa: CASSTGLAGRWNEQFF
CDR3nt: TGCGCCAGCAGCACTGGACTAGCGGGAAGATGGAATGAGCAGTTCTTC

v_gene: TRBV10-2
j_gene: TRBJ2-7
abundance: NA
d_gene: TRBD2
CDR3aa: CASTGQRDYEQYF
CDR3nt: TGCGCCAGCACAGGGCAGCGGGACTACGAGCAGTACTTC

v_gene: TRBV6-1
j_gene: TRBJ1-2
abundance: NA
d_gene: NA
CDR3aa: CASSDPAGMVGGYTF
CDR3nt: TGTGCCAGCAGTGATCCGGCAGGGATGGTTGGGGGCTACACCTTC

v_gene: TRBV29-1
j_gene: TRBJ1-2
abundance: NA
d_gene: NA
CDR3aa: CSVEIRGANYGYTF
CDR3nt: TGCAGCGTTGAAATCAGGGGAGCTAACTATGGCTACACCTTC

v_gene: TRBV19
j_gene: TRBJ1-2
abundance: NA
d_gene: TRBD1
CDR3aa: CASSMDRGRAYGYTF
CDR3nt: TGTGCCAGTAGTATGGACAGGGGCCGCGCCTATGGCTACACCTTC

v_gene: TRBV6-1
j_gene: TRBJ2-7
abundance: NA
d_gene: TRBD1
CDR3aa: CASSDLEGQGFSYEQYF
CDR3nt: TGTGCCAGCAGTGATTTAGAGGGACAGGGGTTCTCCTACGAGCAGTACTTC

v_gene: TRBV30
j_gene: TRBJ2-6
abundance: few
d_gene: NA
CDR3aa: CAWSVKALGHGANVLTF
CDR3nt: TGTGCCTGGAGTGTTAAGGCCCTAGGACATGGGGCCAACGTCCTGACTTTC

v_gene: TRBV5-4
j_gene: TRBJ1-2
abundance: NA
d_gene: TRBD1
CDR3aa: CASSSGGTNYGYTF
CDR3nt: TGTGCCAGCAGTTCAGGGGGGACTAACTATGGCTACACCTTC

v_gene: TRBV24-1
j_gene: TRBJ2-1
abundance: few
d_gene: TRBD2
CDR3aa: CATSGTSVNEQFF
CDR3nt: TGTGCCACCTCCGGGACTAGCGTTAATGAGCAGTTCTTC

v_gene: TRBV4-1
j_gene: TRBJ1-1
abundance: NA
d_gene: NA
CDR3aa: CASSPQGWNTEAFF
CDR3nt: TGCGCCAGCAGCCCACAGGGCTGGAACACTGAAGCTTTCTTT

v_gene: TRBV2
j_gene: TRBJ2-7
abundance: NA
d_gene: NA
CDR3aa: CASTSLDEQYF
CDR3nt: TGTGCCAGCACCTCCCTAGACGAGCAGTACTTC

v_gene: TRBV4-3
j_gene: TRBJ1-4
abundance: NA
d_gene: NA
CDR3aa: CASSPTGADNEKLFF
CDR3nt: TGCGCCAGCAGCCCCACTGGGGCGGATAATGAAAAACTGTTTTTT

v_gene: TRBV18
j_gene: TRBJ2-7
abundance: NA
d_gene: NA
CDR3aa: CASSRMGHPLSSYEQYF
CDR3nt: TGTGCCAGCTCACGAATGGGACACCCCTTGAGCTCCTACGAGCAGTACTTC

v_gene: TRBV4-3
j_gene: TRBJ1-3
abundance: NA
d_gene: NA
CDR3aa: CASSQEGPRREGNTIYF
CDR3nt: TGCGCCAGCAGCCAAGAGGGACCCCGGCGGGAAGGAAACACCATATATTTT

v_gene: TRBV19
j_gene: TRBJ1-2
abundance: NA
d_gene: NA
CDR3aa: CASSILGNSYGYTF
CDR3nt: TGTGCCAGTAGTATCCTAGGCAACTCATATGGCTACACCTTC

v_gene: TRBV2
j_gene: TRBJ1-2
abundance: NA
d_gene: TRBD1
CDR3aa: CASSYIPAGTGEGYTF
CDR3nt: TGTGCCAGCAGTTACATACCGGCCGGGACAGGGGAAGGCTACACCTTC

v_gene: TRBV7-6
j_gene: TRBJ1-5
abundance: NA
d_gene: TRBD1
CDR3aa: CASSSHQDREIYQPQHF
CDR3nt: TGTGCCAGCAGCTCCCACCAGGACAGGGAGATTTATCAGCCCCAGCATTTT

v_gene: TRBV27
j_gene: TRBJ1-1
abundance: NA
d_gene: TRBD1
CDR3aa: CASSLLGTGTWYTEAFF
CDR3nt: TGTGCCAGCAGTTTATTAGGGACAGGGACGTGGTACACTGAAGCTTTCTTT

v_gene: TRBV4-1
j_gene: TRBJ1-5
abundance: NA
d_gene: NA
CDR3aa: CASSQGEGNQPQHF
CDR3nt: TGCGCCAGCAGCCAAGGGGAGGGCAATCAGCCCCAGCATTTT

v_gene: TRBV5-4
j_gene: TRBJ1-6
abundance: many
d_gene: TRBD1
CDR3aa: CASSRDRVNSPLHF
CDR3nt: TGTGCCAGCAGCCGTGACAGGGTCAATTCACCCCTCCACTTT

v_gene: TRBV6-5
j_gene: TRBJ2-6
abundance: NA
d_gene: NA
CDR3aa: CASSSQGGGANVLTF
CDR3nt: TGTGCCAGCAGTTCTCAGGGTGGTGGGGCCAACGTCCTGACTTTC

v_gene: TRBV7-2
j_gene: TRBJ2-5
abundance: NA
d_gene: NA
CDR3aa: CASSQDRRGETQYF
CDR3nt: TGTGCCAGCAGCCAGGACCGGCGTGGGGAGACCCAATACTTC

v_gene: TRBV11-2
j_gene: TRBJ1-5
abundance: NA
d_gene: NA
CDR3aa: CASSLDGSGPQHF
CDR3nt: TGTGCCAGCAGCTTAGATGGCAGTGGGCCCCAGCATTTT

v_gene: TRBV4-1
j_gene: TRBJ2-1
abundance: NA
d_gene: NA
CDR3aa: CASSQAGTSYNEQFF
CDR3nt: TGCGCCAGCAGCCAAGCTGGGACTTCCTACAATGAGCAGTTCTTC

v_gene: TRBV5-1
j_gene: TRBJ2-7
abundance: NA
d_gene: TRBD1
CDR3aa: CASSPGQGRYEQYF
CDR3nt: TGCGCCAGCAGCCCTGGACAGGGGAGGTACGAGCAGTACTTC

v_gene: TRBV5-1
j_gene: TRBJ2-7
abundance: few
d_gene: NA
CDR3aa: CASSPKGPSYEQYF
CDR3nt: TGCGCCAGCAGCCCTAAGGGGCCCTCTTACGAGCAGTACTTC

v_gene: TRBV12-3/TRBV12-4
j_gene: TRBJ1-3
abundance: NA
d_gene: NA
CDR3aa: CASSQGSGNTIYF
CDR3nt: TGTGCCAGCAGCCAGGGTTCTGGAAACACCATATATTTT

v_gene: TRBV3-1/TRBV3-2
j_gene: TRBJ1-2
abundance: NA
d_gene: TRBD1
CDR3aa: CASSQVTGTGAYGYTF
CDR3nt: TGTGCCAGCAGCCAAGTTACCGGGACAGGGGCGTATGGCTACACCTTC

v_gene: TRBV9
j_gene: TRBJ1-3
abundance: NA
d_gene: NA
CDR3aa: CASSVGLKTVSGNTIYF
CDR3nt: TGTGCCAGCAGCGTAGGGCTTAAGACAGTCTCTGGAAACACCATATATTTT

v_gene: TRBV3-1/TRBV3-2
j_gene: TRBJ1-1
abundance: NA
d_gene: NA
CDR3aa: CASSQGVLEAFF
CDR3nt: TGTGCCAGCAGCCAAGGAGTACTTGAAGCTTTCTTT

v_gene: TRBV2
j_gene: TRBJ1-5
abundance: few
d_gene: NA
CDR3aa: CASSAHPTVSNQPQHF
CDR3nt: TGTGCCAGCAGCGCTCACCCGACAGTTAGCAATCAGCCCCAGCATTTT

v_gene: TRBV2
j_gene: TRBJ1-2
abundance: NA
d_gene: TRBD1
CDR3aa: CASSLQGSYGYTF
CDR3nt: TGTGCCAGCAGTTTACAGGGGTCCTATGGCTACACCTTC

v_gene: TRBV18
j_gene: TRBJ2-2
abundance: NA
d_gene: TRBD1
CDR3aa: CASSPPSTGLGSTSGELFF
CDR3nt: TGTGCCAGCTCACCTCCTTCGACAGGGCTAGGTTCCACCAGCGGGGAGCTGTTTTTT

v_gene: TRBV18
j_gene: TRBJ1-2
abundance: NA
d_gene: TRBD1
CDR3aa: CASSPTGGEGYGYTF
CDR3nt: TGTGCCAGCTCACCTACAGGGGGCGAGGGCTATGGCTACACCTTC

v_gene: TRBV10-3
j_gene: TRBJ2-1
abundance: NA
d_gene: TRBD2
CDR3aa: CAISDGGGVVNEQFF
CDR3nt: TGTGCCATCAGTGACGGCGGGGGGGTAGTCAATGAGCAGTTCTTC

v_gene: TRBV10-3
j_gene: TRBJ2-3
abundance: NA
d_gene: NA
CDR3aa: CAISDPGKRTSTDTQYF
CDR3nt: TGTGCCATCAGTGACCCGGGTAAGAGGACTAGCACAGATACGCAGTATTTT

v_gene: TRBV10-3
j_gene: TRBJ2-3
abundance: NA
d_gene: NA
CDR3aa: CAIKSVASAEGYF
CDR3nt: TGTGCCATCAAGTCTGTAGCTAGCGCCGAGGGGTATTTT

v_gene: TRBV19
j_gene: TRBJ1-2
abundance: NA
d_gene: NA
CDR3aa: CASSPGQRNNYGYTF
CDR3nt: TGTGCCAGCTCCCCCGGGCAGCGGAATAACTATGGCTACACCTTC

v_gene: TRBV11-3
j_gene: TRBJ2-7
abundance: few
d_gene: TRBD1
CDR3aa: CASSLGQGRYEQYF
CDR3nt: TGTGCCAGCAGCTTGGGACAGGGGAGGTACGAGCAGTACTTC

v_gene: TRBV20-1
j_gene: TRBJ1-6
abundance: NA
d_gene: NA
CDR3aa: CSASRGSSYNSPLHF
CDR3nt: TGCAGTGCTAGTCGCGGGAGCTCCTATAATTCACCCCTCCACTTT

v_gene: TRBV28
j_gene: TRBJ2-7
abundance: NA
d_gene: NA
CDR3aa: CASAPDSFYEQYF
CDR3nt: TGTGCCAGCGCCCCGGACAGTTTCTACGAGCAGTACTTC

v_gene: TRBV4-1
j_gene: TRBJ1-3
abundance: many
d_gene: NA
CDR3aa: CASSQVGGAVPGNTIYF
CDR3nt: TGCGCCAGCAGCCAAGTTGGAGGGGCTGTCCCCGGAAACACCATATATTTT

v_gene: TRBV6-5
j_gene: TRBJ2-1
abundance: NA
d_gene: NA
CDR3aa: CASTQGWGNEQFF
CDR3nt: TGTGCCAGCACACAGGGTTGGGGGAATGAGCAGTTCTTC

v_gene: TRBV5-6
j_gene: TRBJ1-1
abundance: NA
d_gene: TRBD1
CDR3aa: CASSLGFRGRTEAFF
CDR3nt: TGTGCCAGCAGCTTGGGGTTCAGGGGGCGGACTGAAGCTTTCTTT

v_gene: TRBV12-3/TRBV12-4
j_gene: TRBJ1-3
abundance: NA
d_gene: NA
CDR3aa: CASRPSWNTIYF
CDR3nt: TGTGCCAGCAGACCTAGTTGGAACACCATATATTTT

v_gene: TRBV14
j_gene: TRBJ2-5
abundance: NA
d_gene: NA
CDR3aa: CASSLGGTQYF
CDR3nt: TGTGCCAGCAGCCTAGGGGGGACCCAGTACTTC